The present entry profiles one T cell receptor (beta chain) with its context. Then a second PCR, running about 6 to 12 cycles, was carried out with a sample-barcoded 5' primer and a J-beta primer mix. TCRdb itself ran the 5' RACE reads through MiXCR, one entry per CDR3 protein. Counted here are about 800,000 distinct CDR3 sequences, around a quarter occurring once; the ten biggest clones make up approximately 4%. These data belong to a study of blood T cells in healthy people across ages. They isolated at least 7 million PBMCs from each sample. The CDR3 is made up of 15 amino acids. Germline V gene sequence: CDR1 SGHKS, CDR2 YYEKEE (reference sequence). Trimming removed 0 bases from V and 6 bases from J; junction bases left unmatched: 6. The sample was also reused in another study, on T cells of mothers and their children.

This TCR was recovered from a boy aged 5-17 years in good health. Sample: blood. The chain links TRBV5-5 to TRBJ2-3, with TRBD2 matching over 8 bases. The CDR3, as DNA: TGTGCCAGCAGCTTGGCGGGACTAGATTTGGATACGCAGTATTTT. This codes for CASSLAGLDLDTQYF.